The next 4 T cell receptor beta chains were all read from a single sample in a study of T-cell memory formation after mild COVID-19. TCRdb reprocessed the 5' RACE reads with MiXCR, giving one entry per CDR3 protein. The table records more than 150,000 distinct CDR3 sequences, 11% of them present only once. Sequencing was done on a sample of PBMCs or a T cell subset sorted from them (not recorded which). The receptors here all came from a man between 18 and 29 years old who had mild COVID-19 (a few samples of this study predate the infection). Cell type and time point are not known.

V is TRBV28 and J is TRBJ2-7; D is perhaps TRBD1 (7 bases). V was trimmed by 7 bases and J by 5 bases, leaving 18 bases between them. This CDR3 is built from 14 residues. In germline, CDR1 is MDHEN, CDR2 SYDVKM. The CDR3 is CASTPGDSLNEQYF. The CDR3 nucleotides are TGTGCCAGCACCCCGGGGGACAGTCTGAACGAGCAGTACTTC.

The V and J genes are TRBV9 and TRBJ1-2; 8 bases are a match to TRBD1. CDR1 and CDR2 from the germline V gene are SGDLS and YYNGEE. CDR3 length equals 18 residues. V dropped 1 base and J dropped 7; count of bases not matched to a gene: 18. CDR3 amino acids: CASSVSRDRSTLPSGYTF. DNA for the CDR3: TGTGCCAGCAGCGTATCACGGGACAGGTCTACCTTACCGTCTGGCTACACCTTC.

The chain employs TRBV12-3 or TRBV12-4 and TRBJ2-1; 7 bases agree with TRBD2. This CDR3 spans 13 amino acids. V gave up 10 bases and J gave up 9 bases; unmatched junction bases: 12. CDR3 bases: TGTGCCAACTCCCGGACTAGTAACATTGAGCAGTTCTTC. Amino acids: CANSRTSNIEQFF.

The J gene is TRBJ2-1, the V gene TRBV12-3 or TRBV12-4; 9 bases are shared with TRBD2. Trimming at V came to 4 bases and at J to 8 bases, leaving 9 bases not matched to a gene. The CDR3 has 15 residues. The CDR3 DNA sequence: TGTGCCAGCAGTTCCGGCGGGGGGGCCAAGGATGAGCAGTTCTTC. As protein: CASSSGGGAKDEQFF.